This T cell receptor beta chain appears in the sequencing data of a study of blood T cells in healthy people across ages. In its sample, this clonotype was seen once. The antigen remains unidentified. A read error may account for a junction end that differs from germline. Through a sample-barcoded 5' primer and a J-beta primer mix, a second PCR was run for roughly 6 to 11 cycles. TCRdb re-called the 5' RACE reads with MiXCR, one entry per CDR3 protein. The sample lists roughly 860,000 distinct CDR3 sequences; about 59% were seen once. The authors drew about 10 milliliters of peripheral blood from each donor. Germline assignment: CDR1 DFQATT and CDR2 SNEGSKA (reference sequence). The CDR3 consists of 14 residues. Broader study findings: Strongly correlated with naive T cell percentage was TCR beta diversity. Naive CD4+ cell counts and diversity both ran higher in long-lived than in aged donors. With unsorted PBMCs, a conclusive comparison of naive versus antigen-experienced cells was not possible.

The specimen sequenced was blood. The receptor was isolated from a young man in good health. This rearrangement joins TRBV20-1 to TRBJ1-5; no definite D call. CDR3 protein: CSAAGQLSKQPQHF. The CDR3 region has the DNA TGCAGTGCCGCGGGTCAGCTTAGCAAACAGCCCCAGCATTTT.